Reported below is one TCR beta chain. The sample's time point: blood 2 weeks post-SBRT. Treatment: 15 Gy SBRT to primary tumor, nephrectomy 4 weeks later. This table comes from immunoSEQ multiplex PCR, and its TCRdb copy is limited to in-frame clones, with some not included. The data show roughly 130,000 clones, with roughly 91% seen just once and around 6% held by the top ten. This sample was taken from a study of radiation and T cells in renal cell carcinoma. This sequence originates from a woman aged 70-85 years with renal cell carcinoma. The sample consisted of blood, taken from a patient whose treatment included radiotherapy and nephrectomy.

The CDR3 nucleotides are TGTGCCAGCAGCAGACAGGATCTATCCGAAGCTTTCTTT. This gives the protein CASSRQDLSEAFF. The V and J genes are TRBV6-5 and TRBJ1-1; D may be TRBD1 (6 bases). Trimming shortened V by 6 bases and J by 8 bases, and 16 bases separated the two germline ends. Germline V gene sequence: CDR1 MNHEY, CDR2 SVGAGI. This CDR3 spans 13 amino acids.